Listed below are T cell receptor beta chains from one sample, sequenced in a study of shared clonotypes between healthy human individuals. Using immunoSEQ multiplex PCR, the repertoire was profiled, and TCRdb retains in-frame clones only, with some absent. Among approximately 470,000 clones listed, around 73% were seen once. Specimen: PBMCs. Source of these receptors: a woman between 40 and 50 years old in good health. Some clones in this sample may be carry-over from other donors' samples. CDR3s include the opening cysteine and the closing phenylalanine or tryptophan. Each record gives: J gene, clone size, V gene, D gene, CDR3 protein, CDR3 DNA. D genes are given only for firm matches. Expanded clones are given a class, and other clones once, few, many or no size at all.

j_gene: TRBJ2-4; abundance: .; v_gene: TRBV30; d_gene: .; CDR3aa: CAWTRAAKNIQYF; CDR3nt: TGTGCCTGGACAAGGGCGGCCAAAAACATTCAGTACTTC
j_gene: TRBJ2-5; abundance: .; v_gene: TRBV7-2; d_gene: .; CDR3aa: CASSLTFQETQYF; CDR3nt: TGTGCCAGCAGCTTAACTTTTCAAGAGACCCAGTACTTC
j_gene: TRBJ2-5; abundance: .; v_gene: TRBV29-1; d_gene: .; CDR3aa: CSVAWETQYF; CDR3nt: TGCAGCGTGGCCTGGGAGACCCAGTACTTC
j_gene: TRBJ2-1; abundance: .; v_gene: TRBV29-1; d_gene: .; CDR3aa: CSVKRQSSNEQFF; CDR3nt: TGCAGCGTTAAGAGACAATCGTCCAATGAGCAGTTCTTC
j_gene: TRBJ2-1; abundance: .; v_gene: TRBV10-1; d_gene: .; CDR3aa: CASSVAIYNEQFF; CDR3nt: TGCGCCAGCAGTGTAGCAATCTACAATGAGCAGTTCTTC
j_gene: TRBJ1-2; abundance: .; v_gene: TRBV5-1; d_gene: .; CDR3aa: CASSLVGEADYGYTF; CDR3nt: TGCGCCAGCAGCTTGGTTGGGGAGGCGGACTATGGCTACACCTTC
j_gene: TRBJ1-3; abundance: .; v_gene: TRBV30; d_gene: .; CDR3aa: CAWRPFSGNTIYF; CDR3nt: TGTGCCTGGAGACCCTTTTCTGGAAACACCATATATTTT
j_gene: TRBJ2-3; abundance: .; v_gene: TRBV5-1; d_gene: .; CDR3aa: CASSLFGSTDTQYF; CDR3nt: TGCGCCAGCAGCTTGTTCGGTAGCACAGATACGCAGTATTTT
j_gene: TRBJ2-2; abundance: .; v_gene: TRBV18; d_gene: TRBD1; CDR3aa: CASLSPDRGVNTGELFF; CDR3nt: TGTGCCAGCCTCTCCCCGGACAGGGGGGTGAACACCGGGGAGCTGTTTTTT
j_gene: TRBJ1-1; abundance: .; v_gene: TRBV4-2; d_gene: .; CDR3aa: CASSQVTGGTEAFF; CDR3nt: TGTGCCAGCAGCCAAGTAACAGGCGGGACTGAAGCTTTCTTT
j_gene: TRBJ2-1; abundance: .; v_gene: TRBV7-2; d_gene: TRBD1; CDR3aa: CASSTDRDHSYNEQFF; CDR3nt: TGTGCCAGCAGCACCGACAGGGATCACTCCTACAATGAGCAGTTCTTC
j_gene: TRBJ1-2; abundance: .; v_gene: TRBV19; d_gene: TRBD1; CDR3aa: CASSIGQGADGYTF; CDR3nt: TGTGCCAGTAGTATAGGCCAGGGGGCCGATGGCTACACCTTC
j_gene: TRBJ2-2; abundance: few; v_gene: TRBV10-3; d_gene: .; CDR3aa: CAISQGLPTGELFF; CDR3nt: TGTGCCATCAGTCAAGGACTTCCCACCGGGGAGCTGTTTTTT
j_gene: TRBJ1-5; abundance: .; v_gene: TRBV7-2; d_gene: .; CDR3aa: CASSPSRQGSQPQHF; CDR3nt: TGTGCCAGCAGCCCAAGCCGCCAGGGTAGTCAGCCCCAGCATTTT
j_gene: TRBJ1-3; abundance: .; v_gene: TRBV2; d_gene: .; CDR3aa: CASSLTRNSGNTIYF; CDR3nt: TGTGCCAGTTCCCTAACACGAAACTCTGGAAACACCATATATTTT
j_gene: TRBJ2-1; abundance: .; v_gene: TRBV19; d_gene: TRBD2; CDR3aa: CASSIDYSGPSYNEQFF; CDR3nt: TGTGCCAGTAGTATAGATTATAGCGGGCCTTCCTACAATGAGCAGTTCTTC
j_gene: TRBJ2-2; abundance: .; v_gene: TRBV19; d_gene: TRBD1; CDR3aa: CASSFRTGVNTGELFF; CDR3nt: TGTGCCAGTAGTTTTAGGACAGGGGTTAACACCGGGGAGCTGTTTTTT
j_gene: TRBJ1-4; abundance: .; v_gene: TRBV14; d_gene: TRBD1; CDR3aa: CASSQFGTEKLFF; CDR3nt: TGTGCCAGCAGCCAATTCGGGACAGAGAAACTGTTTTTT
j_gene: TRBJ2-5; abundance: many; v_gene: TRBV5-1; d_gene: TRBD1; CDR3aa: CASSGGTETQYF; CDR3nt: TGCGCCAGTTCAGGGGGCACGGAGACCCAGTACTTC
j_gene: TRBJ1-4; abundance: .; v_gene: TRBV6-1; d_gene: TRBD1; CDR3aa: CASSESQGDGNEKLFF; CDR3nt: TGTGCCAGCAGTGAGAGTCAGGGGGACGGGAATGAAAAACTGTTTTTT
j_gene: TRBJ2-5; abundance: .; v_gene: TRBV30; d_gene: .; CDR3aa: CAWSVRGVQETQYF; CDR3nt: TGTGCCTGGAGTGTACGAGGTGTCCAAGAGACCCAGTACTTC
j_gene: TRBJ1-2; abundance: .; v_gene: TRBV30; d_gene: TRBD1; CDR3aa: CAWERTGGNYGYTF; CDR3nt: TGTGCCTGGGAACGGACAGGGGGGAACTATGGCTACACCTTC
j_gene: TRBJ1-1; abundance: .; v_gene: TRBV18; d_gene: .; CDR3aa: CASSPPPDMNTEAFF; CDR3nt: TGTGCCAGCTCACCACCACCGGACATGAACACTGAAGCTTTCTTT
j_gene: TRBJ2-7; abundance: few; v_gene: TRBV7-8; d_gene: .; CDR3aa: CASSFLRYPHYEQYF; CDR3nt: TGTGCCAGCAGTTTCCTCCGCTACCCACACTACGAGCAGTACTTC
j_gene: TRBJ2-3; abundance: .; v_gene: TRBV10-3; d_gene: TRBD1; CDR3aa: CAISDGQDTDTQYF; CDR3nt: TGTGCCATCAGTGATGGACAGGACACAGATACGCAGTATTTT
j_gene: TRBJ1-4; abundance: .; v_gene: TRBV5-4; d_gene: TRBD1; CDR3aa: CASSTPGQGGEKLFF; CDR3nt: TGTGCCAGCAGCACTCCGGGACAGGGTGGTGAAAAACTGTTTTTT
j_gene: TRBJ1-3; abundance: .; v_gene: TRBV6-6; d_gene: .; CDR3aa: CASSYSPGAGGNTIYF; CDR3nt: TGTGCCAGCAGTTACTCCCCGGGGGCAGGAGGAAACACCATATATTTT
j_gene: TRBJ1-5; abundance: .; v_gene: TRBV6-6; d_gene: TRBD1; CDR3aa: CASRRDRGHQPQHF; CDR3nt: TGTGCCAGCAGGAGGGACAGGGGGCATCAGCCCCAGCATTTT
j_gene: TRBJ2-7; abundance: .; v_gene: TRBV11-2; d_gene: .; CDR3aa: CASSVGGEQYF; CDR3nt: TGTGCCAGCAGCGTAGGGGGCGAGCAGTACTTC
j_gene: TRBJ2-7; abundance: .; v_gene: TRBV28; d_gene: TRBD1; CDR3aa: CASSLSTGTAEQYF; CDR3nt: TGTGCCAGCAGTCTCTCTACCGGGACAGCCGAGCAGTACTTC
j_gene: TRBJ2-7; abundance: .; v_gene: TRBV14; d_gene: .; CDR3aa: CASSQASVSGYEQYF; CDR3nt: TGTGCCAGCAGCCAAGCAAGCGTCAGCGGGTACGAGCAGTACTTC
j_gene: TRBJ1-1; abundance: many; v_gene: TRBV6-6; d_gene: TRBD1; CDR3aa: CASSYSTGGTEAFF; CDR3nt: TGTGCCAGCAGTTACTCGACAGGGGGCACTGAAGCTTTCTTT
j_gene: TRBJ2-1; abundance: .; v_gene: TRBV5-1; d_gene: TRBD2; CDR3aa: CASSYGTSGSGEQFF; CDR3nt: TGCGCCAGCAGCTACGGGACTAGCGGATCGGGTGAGCAGTTCTTC
j_gene: TRBJ2-5; abundance: .; v_gene: TRBV9; d_gene: .; CDR3aa: CASSVVPFETQYF; CDR3nt: TGTGCCAGCAGCGTAGTACCGTTTGAGACCCAGTACTTC
j_gene: TRBJ2-7; abundance: few; v_gene: TRBV11-2; d_gene: TRBD2; CDR3aa: CASSWGASGNYEQYF; CDR3nt: TGTGCCAGCAGCTGGGGGGCTAGCGGGAACTACGAGCAGTACTTC
j_gene: TRBJ2-3; abundance: .; v_gene: TRBV28; d_gene: .; CDR3aa: CASSSYPPLGTDTQYF; CDR3nt: TGTGCCAGCAGTTCTTACCCCCCCCTGGGCACAGATACGCAGTATTTT
j_gene: TRBJ1-2; abundance: few; v_gene: TRBV14; d_gene: TRBD1; CDR3aa: CASSPGQGYGYTF; CDR3nt: TGTGCCAGCAGTCCGGGACAGGGATATGGCTACACCTTC
j_gene: TRBJ1-1; abundance: .; v_gene: TRBV5-1; d_gene: .; CDR3aa: CASSLDTGNTEAFF; CDR3nt: TGCGCCAGCAGCTTGGATACAGGCAACACTGAAGCTTTCTTT
j_gene: TRBJ2-2; abundance: .; v_gene: TRBV2; d_gene: TRBD1; CDR3aa: CASTISRDRGLNTGELFF; CDR3nt: TGTGCCAGCACCATATCACGGGACAGGGGGCTGAACACCGGGGAGCTGTTTTTT
j_gene: TRBJ2-5; abundance: .; v_gene: TRBV7-9; d_gene: .; CDR3aa: CASSLAAAGVLGETQYF; CDR3nt: TGTGCCAGCAGCTTAGCGGCGGCAGGGGTGTTAGGAGAGACCCAGTACTTC
j_gene: TRBJ2-1; abundance: .; v_gene: TRBV4-1; d_gene: TRBD2; CDR3aa: CASSPGLAGVGEQFF; CDR3nt: TGCGCCAGCAGCCCGGGACTAGCGGGAGTTGGGGAGCAGTTCTTC
j_gene: TRBJ2-1; abundance: once; v_gene: TRBV4-3; d_gene: .; CDR3aa: CASSSRVGEQFF; CDR3nt: TGCGCCAGCAGCTCCCGGGTCGGTGAGCAGTTCTTC